Described below is a single T cell receptor beta chain sequence and its context. Its specificity is unknown. In germline, CDR1 is SNHLY, CDR2 FYNNEI. V lost 3 bases, J lost 5 bases, and 18 bases lay in between. The CDR3 length is 16 residues. The data are from a study of cytomegalovirus exposure and HLA in healthy donors. Overall study results and limits: Some V segments could not be told apart, so they were left out, TRBV6-2 and TRBV6-3 among them. Based on reports, TCR beta sequences accurately predicted HLA-A and HLA-B alleles for most subjects. For most TCR beta V segments, an earlier analysis put the productive rate at about 90% or about 30% of the time.

Amplification used 60 Vbeta primers and 13 Jbeta primers. The repertoire was sequenced with immunoSEQ multiplex PCR; TCRdb's copy has only in-frame clones and lacks some. The sample shows about 200,000 clones, over 60% of them seen only once. This chain links TRBV2 with TRBJ2-3; a possible D gene is TRBD1 (5 bases). Specimen: PBMCs. The source is a woman aged 35 to 49 in good health and CMV-seronegative. This CDR3 is CASSEQGSANGDTQYF. CDR3 nucleotide sequence: TGTGCCAGCAGTGAGCAGGGATCAGCCAATGGAGATACGCAGTATTTT. Looking up the rest from reference TRBV2 and TRBJ2-3 gives the full variable domain: EPEVTQTPSHQVTQMGQEVILRCVPISNHLYFYWYRQILGQKVEFLVSFYNNEISEKSEIFDDQFSVERPDGSNFTLKIRSTKLEDSAMYFCASSEQGSANGDTQYFGPGTRLTVL.